A selection of T cell receptor beta chains follows, all from one sample in a study of response to subunit inactivated influenza vaccine. Each CDR3 protein is one row after TCRdb ran MiXCR on the RT-PCR reads. The profile shows a few hundred thousand distinct CDR3 sequences, approximately 15% of them singletons. Sample: PBMCs from blood, taken roughly 13 days after vaccination. These receptors all stem from a middle-aged man who received an inactivated influenza vaccine. Each CDR3 is given with its conserved first and last residue. Each record gives: V gene, D gene, J gene, clone size, CDR3 DNA, CDR3 protein. A D gene is named only where the DNA matches it firmly. Not all rows give a size; the values are once, few, many and, for expanded clones, a class.

>TRBV9|TRBD2|TRBJ2-3|NA
TGTGCCAGCAGCCCCCAGGCGGGACTAGAGATCCATACGCAGTATTTT
CASSPQAGLEIHTQYF
>TRBV21-1|NA|TRBJ2-1|many
TGTGCCAGCACCCCAATAACTAGCGGGAGATACAATGAGCAGTTCTTC
CASTPITSGRYNEQFF
>TRBV6-1|NA|TRBJ2-4|NA
TGTGCCAGCAGCCTAGTGGTTAGCGCAGCCAAAAACATTCAGTACTTC
CASSLVVSAAKNIQYF
>TRBV4-1|TRBD2|TRBJ2-1|few
TGCGCCAGCAGCCAAGACTCCGGGACTAGCGTGAACAATGAGCAGTTCTTC
CASSQDSGTSVNNEQFF
>TRBV7-2|TRBD2|TRBJ2-1|NA
TGTGCCAGCAACATAGCGGGGGGACTAAACTTTAGCTCCTACAATGAGCAGTTCTTC
CASNIAGGLNFSSYNEQFF
>TRBV20-1|TRBD1|TRBJ2-1|NA
TGCAGTGCTACCAAACCCAGGGGGATGGCCTACAATGAGCAGTTCTTC
CSATKPRGMAYNEQFF
>TRBV24-1|NA|TRBJ2-2|NA
TGTGCCACCAGTGATCTCGGACTGAACACGAACACCGGGGAGCTGTTTTTT
CATSDLGLNTNTGELFF
>TRBV7-2|NA|TRBJ2-3|few
TGTGCCAGCAGCTTAGTGCGGGCACCCAGCACAGATACGCAGTATTTT
CASSLVRAPSTDTQYF
>TRBV29-1|TRBD1|TRBJ2-7|many
TGCAGCGTCAGGACAGGGGGCTACGAGCAGTACTTC
CSVRTGGYEQYF
>TRBV5-5|TRBD2|TRBJ2-3|many
TGTGCCAGCAGCCGAAGACTAGCGGGCACAGATACGCAGTATTTT
CASSRRLAGTDTQYF
>TRBV4-1|NA|TRBJ1-2|many
TGCGCCAGCAGCCGGATGACGGAAGCTAACTATGGCTACACCTTC
CASSRMTEANYGYTF
>TRBV7-2|TRBD2|TRBJ2-7|NA
TGTGCCAGCAGCTTAGCTGGGACTAGCGGAACTCTCCGCGAGCAGTACTTC
CASSLAGTSGTLREQYF
>TRBV20-1|TRBD2|TRBJ2-3|NA
TGCAGTGCTACAGGGACTAGCCAAAGCCCAGATGGTACGCAGTATTTT
CSATGTSQSPDGTQYF
>TRBV10-3|TRBD1|TRBJ2-1|few
TGTGCCATCAGGGACAGGGGAGGGGGTGAGCAGTTCTTC
CAIRDRGGGEQFF
>TRBV12-3/TRBV12-4|TRBD2|TRBJ2-1|NA
TGTGCCAGCAGTGCCAGTGGGACTAGCGGGGGTGGGCAGTTCTTC
CASSASGTSGGGQFF
>TRBV6-2/TRBV6-3|TRBD1|TRBJ2-7|NA
TGTGCCAGCAGTTACTCGTCGGGGACAGGGAACTACGAGCAGTACTTC
CASSYSSGTGNYEQYF
>TRBV11-2|TRBD1|TRBJ2-7|NA
TGTGCCAGCAGCTCGGGACAGGGGGCGGGTGTCTACGAGCAGTACTTC
CASSSGQGAGVYEQYF
>TRBV15|NA|TRBJ2-3|NA
TGTGCCACCAGCCCCGGGACACACAGCACAGATACGCAGTATTTT
CATSPGTHSTDTQYF
>TRBV4-3|TRBD1|TRBJ1-6|many
TGCGCCAGCAGCCAAGGGGGACAGACTAATTCACCCCTCCACTTT
CASSQGGQTNSPLHF
>TRBV18|TRBD2|TRBJ2-3|NA
TGTGCCAGCTCACCACTGACCCCTAGCGGGGGTATCACAGATACGCAGTATTTT
CASSPLTPSGGITDTQYF
>TRBV18|NA|TRBJ2-7|many
TGTGCCAGCTCACCAAAGGGAAACCCCTACGAGCAGTACTTC
CASSPKGNPYEQYF
>TRBV10-3|TRBD1|TRBJ1-1|few
TGTGCCATCAGGGGGACAGGGGGCATCGCTGAAGCTTTCTTT
CAIRGTGGIAEAFF
>TRBV15|NA|TRBJ2-5|NA
TGTGCCACCAGCACCGGGGACGGGGGAAGTGGAGAGACCCAGTACTTC
CATSTGDGGSGETQYF
>TRBV12-3/TRBV12-4|NA|TRBJ2-5|NA
TGTGCCAGCAGTTTAGAGCCCCGGGGCCTCCAAGAGACCCAGTACTTC
CASSLEPRGLQETQYF
>TRBV7-9|NA|TRBJ2-3|few
TGTGCCAGCAGCCCCACACAGGGAGATACGCAGTATTTT
CASSPTQGDTQYF
>TRBV4-3|TRBD2|TRBJ2-2|few
TGCGCCAGCAGCCCTAGCGGGAGAACCTTTAGGAACACCGGGGAGCTGTTTTTT
CASSPSGRTFRNTGELFF